Given below is one T cell receptor (beta chain) in context. The antigen is undetermined. Trimming at V came to 2 bases and at J to 3 bases, leaving 7 bases not matched to a gene. This CDR3 region has 16 residues. CDR1 and CDR2 from the germline V gene are DFQATT and SNEGSKA (reference sequence). Amplified TCR beta CDR3 regions derived from RNA transcripts. First-round RT-PCR targeting the TCR CDR3 was performed with the HTBI primer set. TCRdb reprocessed the multiplex PCR reads with MiXCR, giving one entry per CDR3 protein. The table lists over 450,000 distinct CDR3 sequences, approximately 17% of them singletons. This sample is part of a study of T cells in Graves' hyperthyroidism and ophthalmopathy. Study-level information: Pretreatment peripheral blood was obtained at initial diagnosis. Points from the study as a whole: Most thyroid clonotypes expanded above 0.001 were also detected in blood.

PBMCs were obtained from over 8.5 ml fresh peripheral blood. Sequenced material: blood. The clonotype originates from a woman aged 18-29 years with Graves' ophthalmopathy. This chain links TRBV20-1 with TRBJ2-1; 10 nucleotides match TRBD2. The chain's CDR3 is CSARIVASGGYNEQFF. CDR3 nucleotides: TGCAGTGCTAGAATAGTGGCTAGCGGGGGCTACAATGAGCAGTTCTTC.